Presented here are 22 T cell receptor beta chains from one specimen sequenced in a study of T cell changes during pregnancy in multiple sclerosis. Only in-frame clones appear in the TCRdb table, and some are missing; sequencing was by immunoSEQ multiplex PCR. This repertoire shows about 40,000 clones, 91% found once; its top ten account for more than 7%. The sample consisted of CD8+ T cells from peripheral blood mononuclear cells, taken before pregnancy. These TCRs come from a female donor with multiple sclerosis, enrolled in a pregnancy study.

This clone was recorded once. The chain recombines TRBV10-2 with TRBJ2-5, with TRBD2 identical over 8 bases. CDR1 and CDR2 from the germline V gene are WSHSY and SAAADI. Losses at the gene ends were 2 bases for V and 2 bases for J; bases not matched to a gene: 7. This CDR3 comprises 16 residues. This CDR3 is CASSERTSGPQETQYF. Written as DNA, the CDR3 is TGCGCCAGCAGTGAGAGAACTAGCGGACCTCAAGAGACCCAGTACTTC.

The table lists this clone with a count of one. The V and J genes are TRBV29-1 and TRBJ2-2, with a possible D match to TRBD2 (6 bases). V lost 6 bases and J 4 bases, leaving 18 bases between the germline ends. Germline V gene data show CDR1 as SQVTM and CDR2 as ANQGSEA. There are 15 residues in the CDR3. The CDR3, as DNA: TGCAGCGTGGTATCGTGGAGGGCTGGCACCGGGGAGCTGTTTTTT. It codes for CSVVSWRAGTGELFF.

The chain uses TRBV4-2 and TRBJ2-1; the match to TRBD2 covers 9 bases. The germline V gene has CDR1 LGHNA and CDR2 YNFKEQ. The J segment lost 8 bases and the V segment lost 0 bases, leaving 11 bases of the junction unmatched. This CDR3 has 17 amino acids. The CDR3 DNA reads as TGTGCCAGCAGCCAAGAAGTCGGACTAGCGTTAAGGGATGAGCAGTTCTTC. This codes for CASSQEVGLALRDEQFF.

The chain couples TRBV6-1 to TRBJ2-5, with D possibly TRBD2 on 7 matching bases. Germline CDR1 is MNHNS and CDR2 is SASEGT. V was cut by 5 bases and J by 5 bases, with 18 bases left in between. CDR3 size: 15 residues. The CDR3 DNA reads as TGTGCCAGCAGTCTGTTCCGGGGGGCGAGGGAGACCCAGTACTTC. Protein product: CASSLFRGARETQYF.

This chain connects TRBV7-9 to TRBJ1-4; the D gene is possibly TRBD1 (5 bases). The CDR3 length is 16 residues. V lost 0 bases to trimming and J lost 0 bases, with 8 bases between them. Germline-derived CDR1 and CDR2 are SEHNR and FQNEAQ (reference sequence). CDR3 sequence (DNA): TGTGCCAGCAGCTTAGCCCAGGGCGCAACTAATGAAAAACTGTTTTTT. Translating it yields CASSLAQGATNEKLFF.

This rearrangement joins TRBV7-9 to TRBJ2-7; the D gene is possibly TRBD2 (6 bases). CDR3 size: 17 residues. Trimming took 2 bases from V and 2 from J, leaving 19 bases between them. Per germline, CDR1 SEHNR and CDR2 FQNEAQ (reference sequence). The CDR3 loop reads CASSLLSYREAAYEQYF. The CDR3 bases are TGTGCCAGCAGCTTATTGTCTTATAGGGAGGCGGCCTACGAGCAGTACTTC. Together with reference TRBV7-9 and TRBJ2-7, the CDR3 gives the full variable domain: DTGVSQNPRHKITKRGQNVTFRCDPISEHNRLYWYRQTLGQGPEFLTYFQNEAQLEKSRLLSDRFSAERPKGSFSTLEIQRTEQGDSAMYLCASSLLSYREAAYEQYFGPGTRLTVT.

The J gene is TRBJ2-7, the V gene TRBV28, with 7 bases aligning to TRBD2. This CDR3 region has 17 residues. V shed 4 bases, J shed 1 base, and the junction held 13 bases outside the gene matches. The V gene's germline CDR1 is MDHEN and CDR2 SYDVKM. CDR3 DNA: TGTGCCAGCAGTTCCCCCGTGGCGAGCGGGGATTCCTACGAGCAGTACTTC. Its translation is CASSSPVASGDSYEQYF.

The chain carries TRBV5-4 and TRBJ2-7, with D maybe TRBD2 (6 bases). This CDR3 spans 19 amino acids. V gave up 4 bases and J gave up 6 bases, with 32 bases separating them. Germline-derived CDR1 and CDR2 are SGHNT and YYREEE (reference sequence). CDR3 sequence (DNA): TGTGCCAGCAGCCCCCGGGGGACTTCTGTACAACGATATAATGGCGAGCAGTACTTC. It encodes CASSPRGTSVQRYNGEQYF.

The chain carries TRBV28 and TRBJ2-1; 12 bases are shared with TRBD2. The CDR3 consists of 16 residues. Germline assignment: CDR1 MDHEN and CDR2 SYDVKM. V shed 5 bases, J shed 2 bases, and the junction held 4 bases outside the gene matches. CDR3 residues: CASSPPSGRAYNEQFF. The CDR3 DNA reads as TGTGCCAGCAGTCCCCCTAGCGGGAGGGCCTACAATGAGCAGTTCTTC.

The chain has TRBV6-5 and TRBJ1-1; a weak D match, TRBD1 (5 bases). The germline V and J ends were trimmed by 5 bases and 2 bases, with 15 bases remaining between them. The CDR3 covers 15 residues. Germline V gene data show CDR1 as MNHEY and CDR2 as SVGAGI. CDR3 sequence reads: CASSKQAFKNTEAFF. The DNA of the CDR3 is TGTGCCAGCAGTAAACAGGCCTTCAAAAACACTGAAGCTTTCTTT.

V usage is TRBV19 and J usage is TRBJ2-5; weak D call: TRBD2 (6 bases). Germline V gives CDR1 LNHDA, CDR2 SQIVND (reference sequence). The V and J ends lost 7 bases and 5 bases respectively, with 20 bases between them. The CDR3 spans 15 residues. CDR3 sequence: CASTSTPGGAETQYF. The CDR3 nucleotides are TGTGCCAGTACCTCAACCCCTGGAGGGGCTGAGACCCAGTACTTC.

The J gene is TRBJ1-4, the V gene TRBV28, with a weak D call TRBD1 (5 bases). The CDR3 runs 17 residues. V was shortened by 2 bases and J by 2 bases, with 15 bases between the two germline ends. CDR1 is MDHEN and CDR2 is SYDVKM in the germline V gene. The CDR3 sequence is CASSLRTGGVTNEKLFF. The DNA of the CDR3 is TGTGCCAGCAGTTTAAGGACCGGGGGAGTGACTAATGAAAAACTGTTTTTT. The whole variable domain, filled in from reference TRBV28 and TRBJ1-4, reads DVKVTQSSRYLVKRTGEKVFLECVQDMDHENMFWYRQDPGLGLRLIYFSYDVKMKEKGDIPEGYSVSREKKERFSLILESASTNQTSMYLCASSLRTGGVTNEKLFFGSGTQLSVL.

The chain uses TRBV6-5 and TRBJ2-1; 8 bases fit TRBD2. CDR1 and CDR2 from the germline V gene are MNHEY and SVGAGI. V was pared by 6 bases and J by 3 bases, with 7 bases of the junction left unmatched. There are 15 residues in the CDR3. In DNA, the CDR3 is TGTGCCAGCAGGTTAGCGGGACTAGACTACAATGAGCAGTTCTTC. Translated, it gives CASRLAGLDYNEQFF.

The chain uses TRBV6-5 and TRBJ2-7; tentative D call: TRBD2 (5 bases). This CDR3 spans 13 amino acids. CDR1 and CDR2 (germline): MNHEY, SVGAGI. V lost 9 bases and J lost 0, with 12 bases in between. Written as DNA, the CDR3 is TGTGCCAGTTGGACTTTTAGCTCCTACGAGCAGTACTTC. Translated, it gives CASWTFSSYEQYF.

The chain has TRBV10-3 and TRBJ2-5; 11 bases agree with TRBD2. Per germline, CDR1 ENHRY and CDR2 SYGVKD. With V trimmed by 5 bases and J by 2 bases, 7 bases remained unmatched. The CDR3 length is 16 residues. As DNA, the CDR3 is TGTGCCATCAGTCTGAGACTAGCGGGGACGCAAGAGACCCAGTACTTC. This gives the protein CAISLRLAGTQETQYF.

This clone has only one observation. The chain is built from TRBV13 and TRBJ2-7, with 7 bases identical to TRBD2. Germline trimming cut 3 bases from V and 2 bases from J; bases unmatched to any gene: 4. The CDR3 is 14 residues long. Germline-derived CDR1 and CDR2 are PRHDT and FYEKMQ (reference sequence). CDR3 residues: CASSLGLAAYEQYF. The CDR3 coding sequence is TGTGCCAGCAGCTTGGGGCTAGCGGCCTACGAGCAGTACTTC.

The chain joins TRBV5-8 to TRBJ1-1, with D uncertain. CDR3 size: 12 residues. V was clipped by 2 bases and J by 6 bases, with 8 bases between them. The germline V gene has CDR1 SGHTS and CDR2 YDEGEE. Here the CDR3 reads CASSFGRAEAFF. CDR3 coding DNA: TGTGCCAGCAGCTTCGGGAGGGCTGAAGCTTTCTTT.

The rearrangement links TRBV28 to TRBJ1-2; 7 bases align to TRBD1. Germline V CDR1 and CDR2: MDHEN, SYDVKM. The CDR3 loop spans 12 amino acids. J gave up 8 bases and V 2 bases, and 2 bases lay outside the gene matches. The DNA for the CDR3 is TGTGCCAGCAGTTTAGGAGGGGGCGGCTACACCTTC. Translating gives CASSLGGGGYTF.

This clone was seen a few times. This rearrangement joins TRBV7-9 to TRBJ2-2; TRBD2 aligns across 7 bases. Unmatched junction bases numbered 8, after V lost 3 bases and J lost 7 bases. CDR1 and CDR2 (germline): SEHNR, FQNEAQ (reference sequence). This CDR3 has 15 residues. The CDR3 region is CASSLFTSVDGELFF. CDR3 DNA: TGTGCCAGCAGCTTGTTCACTAGCGTTGACGGGGAGCTGTTTTTT.

Here the CDR3 DNA reads TGTGCCAGCAGGGACCTGAATAGCGGGGCAGGGGGCGGGGAGCTGTTTTTT. It codes for CASRDLNSGAGGGELFF. The chain has TRBV28 and TRBJ2-2, with D possibly matching TRBD2 (8 bases). The V end lost 6 bases, the J end lost 7 bases, and 24 bases lay between the germline ends. Germline lookup yields CDR1 MDHEN and CDR2 SYDVKM. CDR3 length: 17 residues.

The chain has TRBV19 and TRBJ2-3; 11 bases are a match to TRBD2. The CDR3 extends over 14 amino acids. V shed 8 bases, J shed 3 bases, and the junction held 4 bases outside the gene matches. Germline V gives CDR1 LNHDA, CDR2 SQIVND (reference sequence). CDR3 coding DNA: TGTGCCAGTTTAGCGGGAGGGCCTACAGATACGCAGTATTTT. Translating it yields CASLAGGPTDTQYF.

The J gene is TRBJ2-5, the V gene TRBV19; no firm D call. V gave up 0 bases and J gave up 4 bases, with 6 bases separating them. This CDR3 has 13 residues. Germline CDR1 and CDR2: LNHDA and SQIVND (reference sequence). The CDR3 region is CASSIDSGETQYF. The CDR3 nucleotides are TGTGCCAGTAGTATAGATTCCGGAGAGACCCAGTACTTC.